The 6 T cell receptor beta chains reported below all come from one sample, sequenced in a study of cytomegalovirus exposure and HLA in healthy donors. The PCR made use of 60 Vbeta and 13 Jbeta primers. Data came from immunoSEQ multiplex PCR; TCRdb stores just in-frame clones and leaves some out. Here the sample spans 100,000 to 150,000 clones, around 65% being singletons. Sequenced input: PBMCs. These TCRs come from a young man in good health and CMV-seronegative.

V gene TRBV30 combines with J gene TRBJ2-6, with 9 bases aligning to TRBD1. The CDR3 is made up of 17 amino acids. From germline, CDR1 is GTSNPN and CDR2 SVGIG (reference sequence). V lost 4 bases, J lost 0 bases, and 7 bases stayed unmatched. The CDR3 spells CAWNRDRVSSGANVLTF. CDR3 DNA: TGTGCCTGGAATAGGGACAGGGTAAGCTCTGGGGCCAACGTCCTGACTTTC.

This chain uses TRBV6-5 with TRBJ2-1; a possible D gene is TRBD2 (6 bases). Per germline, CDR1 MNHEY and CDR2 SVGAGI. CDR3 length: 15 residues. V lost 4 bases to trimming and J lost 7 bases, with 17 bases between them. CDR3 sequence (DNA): TGTGCCAGCAGTTTTAGTCGGGGGTGGGGTAATGAGCAGTTCTTC. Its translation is CASSFSRGWGNEQFF.

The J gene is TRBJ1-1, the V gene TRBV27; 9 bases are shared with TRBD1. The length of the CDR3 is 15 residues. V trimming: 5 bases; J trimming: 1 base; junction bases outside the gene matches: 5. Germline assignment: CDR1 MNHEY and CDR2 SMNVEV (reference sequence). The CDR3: CASSLTGQGNTEAFF. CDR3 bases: TGTGCCAGCAGTCTGACGGGACAGGGGAACACTGAAGCTTTCTTT.

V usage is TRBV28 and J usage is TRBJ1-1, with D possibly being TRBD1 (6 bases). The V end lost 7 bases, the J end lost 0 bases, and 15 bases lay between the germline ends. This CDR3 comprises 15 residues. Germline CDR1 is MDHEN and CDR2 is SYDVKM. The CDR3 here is CASTDGQFMNTEAFF. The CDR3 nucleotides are TGTGCCAGCACCGACGGACAGTTCATGAACACTGAAGCTTTCTTT.

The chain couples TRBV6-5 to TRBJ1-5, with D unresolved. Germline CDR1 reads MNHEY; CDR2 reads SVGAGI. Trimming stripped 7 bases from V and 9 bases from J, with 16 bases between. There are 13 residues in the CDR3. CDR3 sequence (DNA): TGTGCCAGCACCACCGGACCGGGAGGGCCCCAGCATTTT. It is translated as CASTTGPGGPQHF.

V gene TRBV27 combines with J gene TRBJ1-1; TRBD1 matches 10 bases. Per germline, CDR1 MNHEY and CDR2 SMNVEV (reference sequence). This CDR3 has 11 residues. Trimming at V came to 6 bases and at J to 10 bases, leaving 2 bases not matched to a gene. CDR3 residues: CASRDRGRAFF. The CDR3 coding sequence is TGTGCCAGCAGAGACAGGGGGCGAGCTTTCTTT.